This T cell receptor (beta chain) derives from a study of shared clonotypes between healthy human individuals. V was shortened by 3 bases and J by 4 bases, with 16 bases between the two germline ends. The CDR3 sequence is 15 residues long. The germline CDR1 and CDR2 sequences are SGHDT and YYEEEE. Cells designated naive CD8 were CD45RO-negative and were positively selected for CCR7, with terminally differentiated effector memory CD45RA+ cells excluded. Overall study results and limits: The small donor group covered limited genetic and exposure diversity. Naive subsets tended to show greater estimated richness than memory subsets.

Some clones are missing from TCRdb's copy, which holds only in-frame ones; the method was immunoSEQ multiplex PCR. In the table there are 500,000 to 700,000 clones, 90% to 95% of which are singletons. Comments on this clone: The antigen is undetermined.

Sequenced input: naive CD8+ T cells sorted from blood. The origin of this receptor is a woman younger than 45 in good health. The J gene is TRBJ1-2, the V gene TRBV5-6; D perhaps matches TRBD1 (5 bases). The CDR3 coding sequence is TGTGCCAGCAGCTCTCCGAGGGAGGGGACCTATGGCTACACCTTC. This sequence encodes CASSSPREGTYGYTF.